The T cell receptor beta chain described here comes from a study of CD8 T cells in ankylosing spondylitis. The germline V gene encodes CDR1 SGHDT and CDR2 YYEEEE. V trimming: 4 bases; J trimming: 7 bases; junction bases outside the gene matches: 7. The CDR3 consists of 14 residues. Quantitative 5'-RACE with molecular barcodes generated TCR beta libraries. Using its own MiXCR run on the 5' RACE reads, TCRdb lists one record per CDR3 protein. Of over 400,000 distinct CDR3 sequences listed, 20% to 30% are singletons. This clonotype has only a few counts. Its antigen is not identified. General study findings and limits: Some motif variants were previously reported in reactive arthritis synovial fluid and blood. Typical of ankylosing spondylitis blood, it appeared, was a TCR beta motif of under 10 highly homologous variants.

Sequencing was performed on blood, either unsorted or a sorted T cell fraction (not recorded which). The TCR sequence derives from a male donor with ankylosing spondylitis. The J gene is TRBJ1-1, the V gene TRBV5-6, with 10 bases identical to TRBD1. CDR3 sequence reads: CASSPDRGESEAFF. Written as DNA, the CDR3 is TGTGCCAGCAGCCCGGACAGGGGGGAGAGTGAAGCTTTCTTT.